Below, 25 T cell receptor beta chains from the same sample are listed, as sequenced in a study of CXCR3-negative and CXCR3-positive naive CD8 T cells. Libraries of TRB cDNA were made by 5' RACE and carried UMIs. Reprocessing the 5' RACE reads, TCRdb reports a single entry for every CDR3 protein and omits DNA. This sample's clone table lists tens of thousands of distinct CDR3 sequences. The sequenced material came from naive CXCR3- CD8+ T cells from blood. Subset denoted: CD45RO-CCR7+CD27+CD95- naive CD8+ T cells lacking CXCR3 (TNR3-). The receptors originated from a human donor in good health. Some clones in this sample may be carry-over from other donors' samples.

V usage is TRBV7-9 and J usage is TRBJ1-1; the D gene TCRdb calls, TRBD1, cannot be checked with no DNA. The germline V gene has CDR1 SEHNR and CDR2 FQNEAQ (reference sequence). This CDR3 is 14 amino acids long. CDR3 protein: CASSTRDRGTEAFF.

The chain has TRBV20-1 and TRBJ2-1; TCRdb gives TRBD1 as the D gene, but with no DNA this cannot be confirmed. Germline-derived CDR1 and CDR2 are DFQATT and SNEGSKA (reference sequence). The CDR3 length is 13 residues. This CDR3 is CSALEIGGNSQFF.

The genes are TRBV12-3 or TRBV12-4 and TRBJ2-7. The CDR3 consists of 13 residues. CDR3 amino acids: CASSPEPAYEQYF.

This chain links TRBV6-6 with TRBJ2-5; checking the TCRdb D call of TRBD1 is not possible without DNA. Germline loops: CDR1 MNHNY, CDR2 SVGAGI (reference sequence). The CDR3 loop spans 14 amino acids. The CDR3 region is CASSPVEYQETQYF.

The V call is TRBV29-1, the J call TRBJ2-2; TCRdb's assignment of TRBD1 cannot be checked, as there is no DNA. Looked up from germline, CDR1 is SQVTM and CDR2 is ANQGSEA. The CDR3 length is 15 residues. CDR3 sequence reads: CSVEAGDRNAGELFF.

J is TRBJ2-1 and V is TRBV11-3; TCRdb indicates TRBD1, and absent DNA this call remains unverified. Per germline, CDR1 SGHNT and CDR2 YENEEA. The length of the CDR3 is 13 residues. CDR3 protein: CASSNRQVDEQFF.

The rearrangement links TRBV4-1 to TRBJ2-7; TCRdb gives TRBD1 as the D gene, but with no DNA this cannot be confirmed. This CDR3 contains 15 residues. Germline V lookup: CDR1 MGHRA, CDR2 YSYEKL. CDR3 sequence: CASSQYGQGADEQYF.

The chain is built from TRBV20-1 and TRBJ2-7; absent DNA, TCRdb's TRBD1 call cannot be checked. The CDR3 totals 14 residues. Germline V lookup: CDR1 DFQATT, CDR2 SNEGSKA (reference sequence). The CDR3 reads CSAVTDRVVHEQYF.

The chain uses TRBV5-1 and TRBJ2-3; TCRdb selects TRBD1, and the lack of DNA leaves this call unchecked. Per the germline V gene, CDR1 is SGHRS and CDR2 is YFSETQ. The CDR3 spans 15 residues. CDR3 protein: CASSLETGGIDTQYF.

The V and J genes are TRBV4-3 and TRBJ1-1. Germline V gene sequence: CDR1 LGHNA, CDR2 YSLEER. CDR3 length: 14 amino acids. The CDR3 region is CASSQDGSSTEAFF.

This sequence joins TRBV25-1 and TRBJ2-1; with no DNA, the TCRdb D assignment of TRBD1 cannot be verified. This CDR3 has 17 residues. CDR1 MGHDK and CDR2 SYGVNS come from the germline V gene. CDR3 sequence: CASRSSQTDSSYNEQFF. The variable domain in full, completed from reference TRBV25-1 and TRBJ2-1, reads EADIYQTPRYLVIGTGKKITLECSQTMGHDKMYWYQQDPGMELHLIHYSYGVNSTEKGDLSSESTVSRIRTEHFPLTLESARPSHTSQYLCASRSSQTDSSYNEQFFGPGTRLTVL.

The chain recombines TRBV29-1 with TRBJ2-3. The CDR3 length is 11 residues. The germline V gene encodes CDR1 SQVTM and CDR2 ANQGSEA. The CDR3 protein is CSVEDEDTQYF.

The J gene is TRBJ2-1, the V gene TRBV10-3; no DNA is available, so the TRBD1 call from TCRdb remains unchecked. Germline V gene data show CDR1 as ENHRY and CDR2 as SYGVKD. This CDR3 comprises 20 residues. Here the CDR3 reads CAISESSYGGAKRPYNEQFF.

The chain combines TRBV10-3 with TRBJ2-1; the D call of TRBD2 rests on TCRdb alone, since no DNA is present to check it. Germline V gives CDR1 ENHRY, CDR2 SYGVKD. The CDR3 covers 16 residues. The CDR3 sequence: CAISEPTSGSVDEQFF.

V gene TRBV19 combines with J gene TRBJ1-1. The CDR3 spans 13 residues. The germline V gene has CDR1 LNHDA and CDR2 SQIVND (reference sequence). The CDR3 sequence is CASSIGGYTEAFF.

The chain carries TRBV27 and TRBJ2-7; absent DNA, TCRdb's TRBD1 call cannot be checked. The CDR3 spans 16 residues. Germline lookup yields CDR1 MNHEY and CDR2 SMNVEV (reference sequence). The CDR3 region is CASSHPGQGKTYEQYF.

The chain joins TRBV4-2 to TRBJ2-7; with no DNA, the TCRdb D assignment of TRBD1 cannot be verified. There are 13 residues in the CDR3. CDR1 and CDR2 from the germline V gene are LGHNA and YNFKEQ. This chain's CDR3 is CASSQFNRDEQYF.

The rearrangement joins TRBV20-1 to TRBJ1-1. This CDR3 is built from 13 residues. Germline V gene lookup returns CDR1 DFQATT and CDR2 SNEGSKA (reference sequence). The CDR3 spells CSVPYGENTEAFF.

This CDR3 is CAISVPSGSYNEQFF. V and J are TRBV10-3 and TRBJ2-1; absent DNA, TCRdb's TRBD2 call cannot be checked. The CDR3 runs to 15 residues. Germline lookup yields CDR1 ENHRY and CDR2 SYGVKD.

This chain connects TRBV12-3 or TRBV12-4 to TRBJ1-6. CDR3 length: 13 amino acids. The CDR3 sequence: CASSFPYNSPLHF.

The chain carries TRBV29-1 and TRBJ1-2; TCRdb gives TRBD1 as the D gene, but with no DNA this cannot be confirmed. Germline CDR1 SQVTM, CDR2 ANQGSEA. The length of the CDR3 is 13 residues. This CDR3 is CSVYPGSNYGYTF.

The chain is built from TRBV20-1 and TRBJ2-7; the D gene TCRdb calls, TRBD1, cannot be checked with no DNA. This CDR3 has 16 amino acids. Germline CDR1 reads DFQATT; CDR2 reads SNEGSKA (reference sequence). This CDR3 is CSARNETALSSYEQYF.

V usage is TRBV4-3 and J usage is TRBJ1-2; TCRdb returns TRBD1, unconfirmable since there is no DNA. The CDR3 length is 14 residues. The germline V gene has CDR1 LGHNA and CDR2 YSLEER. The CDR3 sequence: CASSPGQFLGGYTF.

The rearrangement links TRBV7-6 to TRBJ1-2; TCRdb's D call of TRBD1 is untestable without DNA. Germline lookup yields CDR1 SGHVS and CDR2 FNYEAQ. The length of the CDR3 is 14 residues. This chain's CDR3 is CASSLGGQPDGYTF.

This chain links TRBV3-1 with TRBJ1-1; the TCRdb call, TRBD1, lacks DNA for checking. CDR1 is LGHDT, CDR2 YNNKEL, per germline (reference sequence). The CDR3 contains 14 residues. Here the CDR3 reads CASSQDPGILGAFF.